Listed here is a single T cell receptor beta chain. In germline, CDR1 is SGHTA, CDR2 FQGTGA. The CDR3 totals 17 residues. The J segment lost 3 bases and the V segment lost 3 bases, leaving 8 bases of the junction unmatched. From the 5' RACE reads, TCRdb called clonotypes with MiXCR, one entry per CDR3 protein. The table lists roughly 51,000 distinct CDR3 sequences, approximately 6.6% of them singletons. The entry originates in a study of T-cell memory formation after mild COVID-19. The material sequenced was PBMCs or a T cell subset sorted from them (not recorded which). This chain uses TRBV7-3 with TRBJ1-2; TRBD1 matches 12 bases. The receptor comes from a man younger than 30 who had mild COVID-19 (a few samples of this study predate the infection). Cell type and time point are not known. Written as DNA, the CDR3 is TGTGCCAGCAGCTTCAGTGGGGACAGGGGGCGTCACTATGGCTACACCTTC. This encodes CASSFSGDRGRHYGYTF.